This TCR beta chain originates from a study of blood T cell repertoires in COVID-19. Here immunoSEQ multiplex PCR was the method, and the copy in TCRdb shows in-frame clones only, minus some. This sample carries about 130,000 clones, about 87% of them seen once, and the ten largest clones take 3.5% to 4.5%. The CDR3 contains 14 residues. The ends lost 5 bases at V and 5 bases at J; junction bases unmatched: 6. Germline values: CDR1 SEHNR, CDR2 FQNEAQ (reference sequence). The receptor's source is a woman between 55 and 75 years old with acute or convalescent COVID-19. The chain employs TRBV7-9 and TRBJ1-1, with TRBD1 identical over 9 bases. Source material: peripheral blood. The DNA for the CDR3 is TGTGCCAGCAGCCCTGGACAGGGGTCAACTGAAGCTTTCTTT. Translating it yields CASSPGQGSTEAFF. The variable domain in full, completed from reference TRBV7-9 and TRBJ1-1, reads DTGVSQNPRHKITKRGQNVTFRCDPISEHNRLYWYRQTLGQGPEFLTYFQNEAQLEKSRLLSDRFSAERPKGSFSTLEIQRTEQGDSAMYLCASSPGQGSTEAFFGQGTRLTVV.